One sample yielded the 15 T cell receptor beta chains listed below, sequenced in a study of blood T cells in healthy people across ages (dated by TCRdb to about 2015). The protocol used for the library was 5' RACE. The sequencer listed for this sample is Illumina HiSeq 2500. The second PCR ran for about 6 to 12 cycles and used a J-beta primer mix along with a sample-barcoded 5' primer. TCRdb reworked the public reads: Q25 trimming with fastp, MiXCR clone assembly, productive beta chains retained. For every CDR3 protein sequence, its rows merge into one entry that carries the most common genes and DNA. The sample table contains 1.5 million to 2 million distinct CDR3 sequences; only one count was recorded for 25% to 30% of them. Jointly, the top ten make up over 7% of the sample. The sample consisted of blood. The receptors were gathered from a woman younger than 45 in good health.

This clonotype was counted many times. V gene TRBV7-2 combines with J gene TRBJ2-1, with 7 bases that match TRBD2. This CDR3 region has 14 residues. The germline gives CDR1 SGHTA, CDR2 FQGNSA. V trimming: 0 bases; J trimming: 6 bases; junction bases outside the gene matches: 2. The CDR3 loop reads CASSLATSVNEQFF. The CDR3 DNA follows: TGTGCCAGCAGCTTAGCTACTAGCGTCAATGAGCAGTTCTTC.

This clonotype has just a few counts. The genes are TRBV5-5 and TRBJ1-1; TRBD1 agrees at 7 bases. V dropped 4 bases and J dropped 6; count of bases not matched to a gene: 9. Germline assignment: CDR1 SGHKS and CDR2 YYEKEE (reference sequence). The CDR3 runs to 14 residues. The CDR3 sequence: CASSLTGERAEAFF. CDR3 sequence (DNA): TGTGCCAGCAGCCTCACAGGGGAGAGGGCTGAAGCTTTCTTT.

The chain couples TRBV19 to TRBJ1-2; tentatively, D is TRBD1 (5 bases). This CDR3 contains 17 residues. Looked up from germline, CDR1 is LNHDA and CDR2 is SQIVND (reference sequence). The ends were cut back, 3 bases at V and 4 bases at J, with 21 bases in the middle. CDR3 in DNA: TGTGCCAGTAGTATCAGGGCACGTCTCCAAGACGGCTATGGCTACACCTTC. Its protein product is CASSIRARLQDGYGYTF.

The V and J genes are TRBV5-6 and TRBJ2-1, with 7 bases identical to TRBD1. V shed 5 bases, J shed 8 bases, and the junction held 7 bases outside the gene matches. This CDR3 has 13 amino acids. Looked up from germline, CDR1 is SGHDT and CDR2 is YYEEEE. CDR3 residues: CASRLGQADEQFF. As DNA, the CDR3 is TGTGCCAGCAGATTAGGACAGGCCGATGAGCAGTTCTTC.

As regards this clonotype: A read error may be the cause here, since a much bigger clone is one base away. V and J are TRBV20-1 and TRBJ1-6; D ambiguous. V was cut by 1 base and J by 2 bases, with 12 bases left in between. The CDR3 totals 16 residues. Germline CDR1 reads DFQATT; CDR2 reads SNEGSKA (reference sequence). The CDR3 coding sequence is TGCAGTGCTAGAGCGGCCGGGAGCCCCTATAATTCACCCCTCCACTTT. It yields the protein CSARAAGSPYNSPLHF.

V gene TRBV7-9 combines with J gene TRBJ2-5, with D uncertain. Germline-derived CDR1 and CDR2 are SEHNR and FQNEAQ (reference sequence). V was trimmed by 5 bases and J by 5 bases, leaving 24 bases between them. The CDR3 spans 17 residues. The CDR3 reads CASSTPSADPKRETQYF. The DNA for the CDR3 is TGTGCCAGCAGCACACCCTCCGCGGACCCCAAAAGGGAGACCCAGTACTTC.

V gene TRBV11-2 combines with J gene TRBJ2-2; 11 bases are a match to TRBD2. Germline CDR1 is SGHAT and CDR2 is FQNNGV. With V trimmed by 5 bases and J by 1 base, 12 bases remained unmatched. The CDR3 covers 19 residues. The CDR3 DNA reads TGTGCCAGCAGCCCGACACTAGCGGGGGCGATACGGAACACCGGGGAGCTGTTTTTT. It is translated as CASSPTLAGAIRNTGELFF.

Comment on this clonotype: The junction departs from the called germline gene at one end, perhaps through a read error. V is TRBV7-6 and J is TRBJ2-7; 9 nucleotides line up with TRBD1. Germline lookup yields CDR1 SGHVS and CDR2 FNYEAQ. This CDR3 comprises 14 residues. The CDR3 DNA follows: TGTACCAGCAGCCCGGGACAGGGAACTTACGAGCAGTACTTC. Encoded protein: CTSSPGQGTYEQYF.

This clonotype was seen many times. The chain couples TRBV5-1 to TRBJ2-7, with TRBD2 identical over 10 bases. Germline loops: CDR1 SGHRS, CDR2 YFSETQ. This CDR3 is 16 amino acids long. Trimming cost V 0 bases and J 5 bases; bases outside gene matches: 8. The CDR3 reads CASSLAALAGVDEQYF. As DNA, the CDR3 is TGCGCCAGCAGCTTGGCGGCCCTAGCGGGAGTAGACGAGCAGTACTTC.

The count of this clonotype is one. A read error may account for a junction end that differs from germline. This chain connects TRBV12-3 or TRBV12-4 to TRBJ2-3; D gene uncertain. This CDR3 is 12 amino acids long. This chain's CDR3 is CASSLGIDTEYF. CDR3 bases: TGTGCCAGCAGTTTAGGAATAGATACGGAGTATTTT.

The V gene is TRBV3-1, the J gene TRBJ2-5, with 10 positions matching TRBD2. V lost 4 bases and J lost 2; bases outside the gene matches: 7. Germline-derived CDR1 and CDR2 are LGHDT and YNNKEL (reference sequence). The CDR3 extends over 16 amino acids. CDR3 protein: CASSLISGGLQETQYF. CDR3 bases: TGTGCCAGCAGCCTAATTAGCGGGGGGCTTCAAGAGACCCAGTACTTC.

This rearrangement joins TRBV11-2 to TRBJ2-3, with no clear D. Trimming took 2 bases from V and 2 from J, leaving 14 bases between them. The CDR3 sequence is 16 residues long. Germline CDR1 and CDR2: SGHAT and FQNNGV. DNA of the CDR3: TGTGCCAGCAGCTTAAAAATAGGCCGGTCCACAGATACGCAGTATTTT. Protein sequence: CASSLKIGRSTDTQYF. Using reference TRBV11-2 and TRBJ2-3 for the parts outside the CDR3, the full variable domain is EAGVAQSPRYKIIEKRQSVAFWCNPISGHATLYWYQQILGQGPKLLIQFQNNGVVDDSQLPKDRFSAERLKGVDSTLKIQPAKLEDSAVYLCASSLKIGRSTDTQYFGPGTRLTVL.

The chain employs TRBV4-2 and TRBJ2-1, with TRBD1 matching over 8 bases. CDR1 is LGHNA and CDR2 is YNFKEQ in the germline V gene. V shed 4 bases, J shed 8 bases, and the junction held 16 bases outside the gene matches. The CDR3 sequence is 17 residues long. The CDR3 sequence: CASSPHHRQGFRDEQFF. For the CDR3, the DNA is TGTGCCAGCAGCCCCCACCACAGACAGGGGTTTAGGGATGAGCAGTTCTTC.

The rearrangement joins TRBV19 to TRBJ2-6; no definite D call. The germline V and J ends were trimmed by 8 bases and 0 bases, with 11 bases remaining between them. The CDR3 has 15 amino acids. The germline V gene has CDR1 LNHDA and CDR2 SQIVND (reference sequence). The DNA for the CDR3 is TGTGCCAGTCGCTTCGCGAGCTCTGGGGCCAACGTCCTGACTTTC. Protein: CASRFASSGANVLTF.

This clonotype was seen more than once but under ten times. The CDR3 bases are TGCGCCAGCAGCCCTGGGGGGGTAGCTAGGAATGAGCAGTTCTTC. Encoded protein: CASSPGGVARNEQFF. The J gene is TRBJ2-1, the V gene TRBV5-1, with 7 bases aligning to TRBD2. Looked up from germline, CDR1 is SGHRS and CDR2 is YFSETQ. This CDR3 contains 15 residues. Trimming took 4 bases from V and 7 from J; bases not matched to a gene: 11.